What follows are 29 T cell receptor beta chains derived from one specimen sequenced in a study of response to subunit inactivated influenza vaccine. TCRdb analysed the RT-PCR reads with MiXCR anew, one entry per CDR3 protein. The sample contains around 490,000 distinct CDR3 sequences, about 8% of which appear only once. Specimen: PBMCs from blood, collected about 23 months after vaccination. These receptors were obtained from a man in his fifties or sixties who received an inactivated influenza vaccine.

On this clonotype itself: Mismatch with germline at one junction end may stem from a read error. The V gene is TRBV4-1, the J gene TRBJ2-5, with a possible D match to TRBD2 (7 bases). The CDR3 length is 15 residues. The germline gives CDR1 MGHRA, CDR2 YSYEKL. CDR3 loop: CPSSQENSGGGTQYF. CDR3 DNA sequence: TGCCCCAGCAGCCAAGAGAATTCGGGGGGCGGGACCCAGTACTTC.

This clonotype was counted between two and nine times. The V call is TRBV7-9, the J call TRBJ2-4; D possibly matches TRBD1 or TRBD2 (6 bases each). V lost 5 bases, J lost 8 bases, and 13 bases lay in between. The CDR3 spans 13 residues. CDR1 and CDR2 from the germline V gene are SEHNR and FQNEAQ (reference sequence). The CDR3 sequence is CASSQSRGDIQYF. The DNA for the CDR3 is TGTGCCAGCAGCCAATCGAGGGGGGACATTCAGTACTTC. The complete variable domain, with remaining parts taken from reference TRBV7-9 and TRBJ2-4, reads DTGVSQNPRHKITKRGQNVTFRCDPISEHNRLYWYRQTLGQGPEFLTYFQNEAQLEKSRLLSDRFSAERPKGSFSTLEIQRTEQGDSAMYLCASSQSRGDIQYFGAGTRLSVL.

This clonotype was observed a few times. The chain uses TRBV12-3 or TRBV12-4 and TRBJ2-2; TRBD2 agrees at 9 bases. The CDR3 contains 15 residues. The V and J ends lost 5 bases and 4 bases, in that order; junction bases with no gene match: 5. The CDR3 DNA is TGTGCCAGCAGTGCTAGCGGGGCCGCCACCGGGGAGCTGTTTTTT. Translating it yields CASSASGAATGELFF.

In the case of this clonotype: This may be a read error, as it is one base from a much larger clone. CDR3 residues: CASCFLPGQGVFWYNEQFF. The CDR3 DNA follows: TGTGCCAGCTGTTTTCTGCCGGGACAGGGGGTATTTTGGTACAATGAGCAGTTCTTC. The V gene is TRBV12-3 or TRBV12-4, the J gene TRBJ2-1; 11 positions agree with TRBD1. This CDR3 contains 19 residues.

This clonotype has more than one count but fewer than ten. This rearrangement joins TRBV10-3 to TRBJ2-7; TRBD2 matches 9 bases. The CDR3 consists of 19 residues. The trim removed 1 base at V and 0 bases at J, leaving 13 bases unmatched. CDR1 is ENHRY, CDR2 SYGVKD, per germline. The CDR3 loop is CAISEYRALAGPYSYEQYF. The CDR3 DNA is TGTGCCATCAGTGAGTACAGGGCGCTAGCGGGACCTTACTCCTACGAGCAGTACTTC.

This clonotype was observed at least ten times. The genes are TRBV5-1 and TRBJ2-7; D assignment may be TRBD1 or TRBD2 (5 bases each). CDR3 length equals 14 residues. In germline, CDR1 is SGHRS, CDR2 YFSETQ. The ends were cut back, 7 bases at V and 3 bases at J, with 17 bases in the middle. The CDR3 is CASGLPGQYYEQYF. The CDR3 bases are TGCGCCAGCGGCCTCCCGGGGCAGTACTACGAGCAGTACTTC.

The gene calls are TRBV28 and TRBJ1-5; the D is unclear. The V end was cut by 9 bases, the J end by 4 bases, with 10 bases between. Germline CDR1 MDHEN, CDR2 SYDVKM. This CDR3 comprises 12 residues. CDR3: CASSPVNQPQHF. DNA for the CDR3: TGTGCCAGTAGTCCGGTTAATCAGCCCCAGCATTTT.

This clonotype occurred a few times. This chain connects TRBV6-5 to TRBJ2-5, with TRBD2 identical over 11 bases. Germline lookup yields CDR1 MNHEY and CDR2 SVGAGI. The length of the CDR3 is 16 residues. Germline trimming cut 0 bases from V and 2 bases from J; bases unmatched to any gene: 2. The CDR3 is CASSYSPSGGQETQYF. CDR3 nucleotide sequence: TGTGCCAGCAGTTACTCTCCTAGCGGGGGGCAAGAGACCCAGTACTTC.

V is TRBV4-1 and J is TRBJ1-2; weak D call: TRBD1 (5 bases). CDR1 is MGHRA, CDR2 YSYEKL, per germline. This CDR3 comprises 18 residues. V lost 2 bases and J 0 bases, leaving 19 bases between the germline ends. DNA for the CDR3: TGCGCCAGCAGCCAAACGGCGGGACGCCTATCCGCTAACTATGGCTACACCTTC. This sequence encodes CASSQTAGRLSANYGYTF.

This clonotype was counted many times. The rearrangement links TRBV27 to TRBJ2-1; D not certain. Between the trimmed V and J ends, which lost 2 bases and 5 bases, there was a span of 10 bases. Germline loops: CDR1 MNHEY, CDR2 SMNVEV (reference sequence). The CDR3 length is 14 residues. As DNA, the CDR3 is TGTGCCAGCAGTTTAGCTGGACGCCACAATGAGCAGTTCTTC. Its protein product is CASSLAGRHNEQFF.

V is TRBV20-1 and J is TRBJ2-7; the match to TRBD2 covers 8 bases. The CDR3 contains 15 residues. From germline, CDR1 is DFQATT and CDR2 SNEGSKA (reference sequence). V was pared by 0 bases and J by 3 bases, with 7 bases of the junction left unmatched. DNA of the CDR3: TGCAGTGCTAGAGACCCCTCCCTAGCGGGCTACGAGCAGTACTTC. As protein: CSARDPSLAGYEQYF.

This clonotype was observed at least ten times. The chain has TRBV20-1 and TRBJ2-7; the match to TRBD2 covers 8 bases. Per germline, CDR1 DFQATT and CDR2 SNEGSKA (reference sequence). V lost 4 bases and J lost 5; bases outside the gene matches: 10. CDR3 length: 14 residues. This CDR3 is CSAIGSSGIHEQYF. The CDR3 DNA reads as TGCAGTGCTATCGGGAGTAGCGGGATCCACGAGCAGTACTTC.

The chain combines TRBV20-1 with TRBJ1-2, with D unclear. The CDR3 totals 12 residues. Trimming stripped 4 bases from V and 1 base from J, with 7 bases between. Per germline, CDR1 DFQATT and CDR2 SNEGSKA (reference sequence). CDR3 in amino acids: CSATPNNYGYTF. The CDR3 DNA follows: TGCAGTGCTACCCCGAATAACTATGGCTACACCTTC.

This clonotype was found many times. V is TRBV6-4 and J is TRBJ1-5; no clear D. CDR3 size: 14 residues. Germline assignment: CDR1 MRHNA and CDR2 SNTAGT. V lost 0 bases, J lost 1 base, and 4 bases lay in between. CDR3 region: CASSDSKSNQPQHF. Written as DNA, the CDR3 is TGTGCCAGCAGTGACTCGAAGAGCAATCAGCCCCAGCATTTT.

The chain recombines TRBV20-1 with TRBJ2-3, with D hard to call. Trimming left V 7 bases short and J 0 bases short, with 11 bases between. In germline, CDR1 is DFQATT, CDR2 SNEGSKA (reference sequence). CDR3 length equals 13 residues. The CDR3 spells CSGRTPSTDTQYF. The CDR3 bases are TGCAGTGGGCGGACGCCTAGCACAGATACGCAGTATTTT.

The V and J genes are TRBV20-1 and TRBJ2-7; possibly TRBD1 for D (6 bases). The germline V gene encodes CDR1 DFQATT and CDR2 SNEGSKA (reference sequence). This CDR3 is built from 14 residues. V was trimmed by 5 bases and J by 6 bases, leaving 20 bases between them. CDR3 protein: CSAGLSGDVGEQYF. CDR3 bases: TGCAGTGCTGGCCTGTCAGGGGACGTTGGCGAGCAGTACTTC.

This clonotype occurred a few times. V is TRBV9 and J is TRBJ2-2, with 16 bases identical to TRBD2. Germline lookup yields CDR1 SGDLS and CDR2 YYNGEE. J was trimmed by 3 bases and V by 4 bases; bases with no gene match: 3. The CDR3 contains 17 residues. The CDR3 coding sequence is TGTGCCAGCAGCTCTGGGACTAGCGGGAGGGACACCGGGGAGCTGTTTTTT. Translation gives CASSSGTSGRDTGELFF.

The chain couples TRBV3-1 to TRBJ1-4, with no clear D. This CDR3 is built from 11 residues. Germline V gives CDR1 LGHDT, CDR2 YNNKEL (reference sequence). Trimming stripped 5 bases from V and 14 bases from J, with 12 bases between. CDR3 sequence (DNA): TGTGCCAGCAGCACGAGCAAAGATCTGTTTTTT. This encodes CASSTSKDLFF.

This clonotype was detected many times. The J gene is TRBJ2-7, the V gene TRBV3-1; perhaps TRBD2 as D (6 bases). The germline gives CDR1 LGHDT, CDR2 YNNKEL (reference sequence). This CDR3 comprises 12 residues. V was pared by 4 bases and J by 2 bases, with 6 bases between. As DNA, the CDR3 is TGTGCCAGCAGCCCTAGCGCCTACGAGCAGTACTTC. Translation gives CASSPSAYEQYF.

This clonotype was seen a handful of times. The chain recombines TRBV5-1 with TRBJ2-1; D ambiguous. Trimming took 1 base from V and 10 from J, leaving 15 bases between them. This CDR3 region has 14 residues. The germline V gene has CDR1 SGHRS and CDR2 YFSETQ. CDR3 sequence reads: CASSLLDVGREQFF. DNA of the CDR3: TGCGCCAGCAGCTTGCTTGATGTGGGAAGGGAGCAGTTCTTC.

In this sample, this clonotype turned up a few times. The genes are TRBV7-2 and TRBJ1-4; D is uncertain. Trimming stripped 5 bases from V and 0 bases from J, with 7 bases between. The CDR3 contains 14 residues. Germline V gene lookup returns CDR1 SGHTA and CDR2 FQGNSA. The CDR3 DNA follows: TGTGCCAGCAGCCCCCGAGCAACTAATGAAAAACTGTTTTTT. Its translation is CASSPRATNEKLFF.

This clonotype came up many times. The CDR3 region is CASSPRGVGELFF. CDR3 nucleotides: TGTGCCAGCAGCCCACGTGGGGTCGGGGAGCTGTTTTTT. The chain recombines TRBV14 with TRBJ2-2; no clear D gene. This CDR3 has 13 residues. Germline CDR1 and CDR2: SGHDN and FVKESK. V shed 4 bases and J shed 7 bases, with 10 bases lying between them.

This clonotype was seen many times. V and J are TRBV9 and TRBJ2-5, with D tentatively TRBD2 (7 bases). Between the trimmed V and J ends, which lost 3 bases and 3 bases, there was a span of 12 bases. The CDR3 has 14 residues. Germline CDR1 reads SGDLS; CDR2 reads YYNGEE. Here the CDR3 reads CASSEGGGEETQYF. The CDR3, as DNA: TGTGCCAGCAGCGAAGGGGGAGGGGAAGAGACCCAGTACTTC.

The V call is TRBV20-1, the J call TRBJ2-5; D call uncertain. The CDR3 sequence is 14 residues long. The V gene's germline CDR1 is DFQATT and CDR2 SNEGSKA (reference sequence). V was pared by 4 bases and J by 2 bases, with 14 bases between. The CDR3 DNA reads TGCAGTGCTAAACCCGTAGACAATCAAGAGACCCAGTACTTC. This gives the protein CSAKPVDNQETQYF.

This clonotype was detected only a few times. The rearrangement joins TRBV12-3 or TRBV12-4 to TRBJ2-2; 7 positions match TRBD1. This CDR3 has 18 residues. Trimming cost V 6 bases and J 0 bases; bases outside gene matches: 13. CDR3 sequence reads: CASRPPPGQITNTGELFF. The CDR3 nucleotides read TGTGCCAGCAGGCCACCCCCGGGACAGATAACGAACACCGGGGAGCTGTTTTTT.

This rearrangement joins TRBV11-2 to TRBJ2-1; D possibly corresponds to TRBD2 (6 bases). V gave up 4 bases and J gave up 10 bases, with 17 bases separating them. Germline V gives CDR1 SGHAT, CDR2 FQNNGV. This CDR3 spans 14 amino acids. CDR3 sequence: CASSSSRDFWEQFF. CDR3 nucleotide sequence: TGTGCCAGCAGCTCCTCCCGGGACTTCTGGGAGCAGTTCTTC.

The gene calls are TRBV5-1 and TRBJ1-3; D is perhaps TRBD1 (5 bases). The CDR3 totals 14 residues. Germline V CDR1 and CDR2: SGHRS, YFSETQ. Trimming stripped 1 base from V and 5 bases from J, with 10 bases between. CDR3 DNA: TGCGCCAGCAGCTTGATAGGGACTCGAAACACCATATATTTT. Translation: CASSLIGTRNTIYF. Full variable domain (outside the CDR3, taken from reference TRBV5-1 and TRBJ1-3): KAGVTQTPRYLIKTRGQQVTLSCSPISGHRSVSWYQQTPGQGLQFLFEYFSETQRNKGNFPGRFSGRQFSNSRSEMNVSTLELGDSALYLCASSLIGTRNTIYFGEGSWLTVV.

The V call is TRBV6-2 or TRBV6-3, the J call TRBJ2-5; TRBD1 might be the D (6 bases). The length of the CDR3 is 12 residues. Germline CDR1 MNHEY, CDR2 SVGEGT. V was cut by 8 bases and J by 7 bases, with 14 bases left in between. CDR3 DNA sequence: TGTGCCAGCGCCAGACAGGACGGGACCCAGTACTTC. This translates into CASARQDGTQYF.

The chain recombines TRBV12-3 or TRBV12-4 with TRBJ2-7, with a tentative D call TRBD1 (7 bases). The CDR3 extends over 13 amino acids. V was shortened by 7 bases and J by 5 bases, with 15 bases between the two germline ends. The CDR3 here is CASNRGGDHEQYF. The CDR3 DNA is TGTGCCAGCAACAGGGGAGGTGATCACGAGCAGTACTTC.